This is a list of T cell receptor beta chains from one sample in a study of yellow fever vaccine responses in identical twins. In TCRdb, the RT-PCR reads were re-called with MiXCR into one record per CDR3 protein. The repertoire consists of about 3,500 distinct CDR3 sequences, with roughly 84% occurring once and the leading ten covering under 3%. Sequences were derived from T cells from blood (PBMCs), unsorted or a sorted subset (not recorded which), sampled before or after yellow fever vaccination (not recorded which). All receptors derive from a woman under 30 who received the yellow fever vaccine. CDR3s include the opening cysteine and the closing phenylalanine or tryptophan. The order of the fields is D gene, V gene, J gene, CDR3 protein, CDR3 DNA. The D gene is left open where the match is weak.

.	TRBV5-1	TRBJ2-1	CASSPRSLAADEQFF	TGCGCCAGCAGCCCGAGATCTTTAGCGGCCGATGAGCAGTTCTTC
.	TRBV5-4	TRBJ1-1	CASSLAAQNTEAFF	TGTGCCAGCAGCTTGGCCGCTCAGAACACTGAAGCTTTCTTT
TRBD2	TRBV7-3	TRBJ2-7	CASSLSSGSHEQYF	TGTGCCAGCAGCTTAAGTAGCGGGAGCCACGAGCAGTACTTC
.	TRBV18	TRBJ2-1	CASSPTGGSYNEQFF	TGTGCCAGCTCACCTACAGGTGGCTCCTACAATGAGCAGTTCTTC
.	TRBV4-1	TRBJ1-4	CASSQGPTHEKLFF	TGCGCCAGCAGCCAAGGCCCTACGCACGAAAAACTGTTTTTT
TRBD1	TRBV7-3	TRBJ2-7	CASSEKGAREQYF	TGTGCCAGCAGCGAGAAGGGGGCTAGAGAGCAGTACTTC
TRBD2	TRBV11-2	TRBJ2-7	CASSLESGLVDEQYF	TGTGCCAGCAGCTTAGAATCGGGACTAGTTGACGAGCAGTACTTC
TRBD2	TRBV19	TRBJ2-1	CASSTSGRYEQFF	TGTGCCAGTAGTACTAGCGGGAGGTATGAGCAGTTCTTC
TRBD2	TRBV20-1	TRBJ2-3	CSARVAGFTDTQYF	TGCAGTGCTAGGGTAGCGGGATTCACAGATACGCAGTATTTT
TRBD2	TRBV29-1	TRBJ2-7	CSVEISGLASEQYF	TGCAGCGTTGAAATTTCGGGACTAGCGTCCGAGCAGTACTTC